One sample yielded the 16 T cell receptor beta chains listed below, sequenced in a study of T cell responses to AZD1222 COVID-19 vaccine. Here immunoSEQ multiplex PCR was the method, and the copy in TCRdb shows in-frame clones only, minus some. The sample includes fewer than 180,000 clones, 90% of them seen just once. Material: peripheral blood, obtained 28 days after the second AZD1222 dose. The receptors here all came from an adult who received the AZD1222 COVID-19 vaccine.

There are a few counts of this clone. The chain employs TRBV7-9 and TRBJ2-7; possible D gene TRBD2, 5 bases. This CDR3 comprises 13 residues. CDR1 SEHNR and CDR2 FQNEAQ come from the germline V gene (reference sequence). Trimming shortened V by 5 bases and J by 6 bases, and 14 bases separated the two germline ends. CDR3 in amino acids: CASSPPLEGEQYF. The CDR3 nucleotides are TGTGCCAGCAGCCCCCCCCTCGAGGGCGAGCAGTACTTC. Using reference TRBV7-9 and TRBJ2-7 for the parts outside the CDR3, the full variable domain is DTGVSQNPRHKITKRGQNVTFRCDPISEHNRLYWYRQTLGQGPEFLTYFQNEAQLEKSRLLSDRFSAERPKGSFSTLEIQRTEQGDSAMYLCASSPPLEGEQYFGPGTRLTVT.

V and J are TRBV6-5 and TRBJ1-4, with D possibly TRBD1 on 6 matching bases. Germline assignment: CDR1 MNHEY and CDR2 SVGAGI. This CDR3 region has 14 residues. Trimming stripped 6 bases from V and 6 bases from J, with 14 bases between. The CDR3: CASSDRKVYEKLFF. The CDR3, as DNA: TGTGCCAGCAGCGACAGGAAGGTGTATGAAAAACTGTTTTTT.

The chain has TRBV7-6 and TRBJ1-6; 7 bases agree with TRBD1. This CDR3 has 19 amino acids. V gave up 4 bases and J gave up 7 bases; unmatched junction bases: 19. Germline V lookup: CDR1 SGHVS, CDR2 FNYEAQ. The CDR3 spells CASSSPKDQGGYENSPLHF. CDR3 nucleotide sequence: TGTGCCAGCAGCTCACCGAAGGATCAGGGGGGGTATGAGAATTCACCCCTCCACTTT.

This clone was observed a few times. This chain links TRBV6-5 with TRBJ2-7; TRBD1 aligns across 9 bases. Germline values: CDR1 MNHEY, CDR2 SVGAGI. With V trimmed by 6 bases and J by 5 bases, 8 bases remained unmatched. The CDR3 is 14 residues long. The CDR3 nucleotides are TGTGCCAGCAGGCTCAAAGACAGGGGGGACGAGCAGTACTTC. This codes for CASRLKDRGDEQYF.

This chain uses TRBV6-5 with TRBJ2-1; 10 bases match TRBD1. Germline-derived CDR1 and CDR2 are MNHEY and SVGAGI. The CDR3 totals 15 residues. V lost 6 bases to trimming and J lost 8 bases; unmatched junction nucleotides: 10. The CDR3 sequence: CASSHRDRGIDEQFF. CDR3 bases: TGTGCCAGCAGCCACCGGGACAGGGGTATCGATGAGCAGTTCTTC.

The rearrangement joins TRBV28 to TRBJ2-2, with no clear D. This CDR3 has 13 amino acids. V lost 3 bases to trimming and J lost 5 bases, with 7 bases between them. Germline values: CDR1 MDHEN, CDR2 SYDVKM. DNA of the CDR3: TGTGCCAGCAGTTTTAGAGTGACCGGGGAGCTGTTTTTT. Residues: CASSFRVTGELFF.

The chain employs TRBV4-1 and TRBJ2-6; D call uncertain. There are 14 residues in the CDR3. Trimming removed 1 base from V and 2 bases from J, with 3 bases in between. Germline-derived CDR1 and CDR2 are MGHRA and YSYEKL. The CDR3 DNA reads as TGCGCCAGCAGCCAAGGGGCTGGGGCCAACGTCCTGACTTTC. This encodes CASSQGAGANVLTF.

This clone was detected a few times. V is TRBV7-7 and J is TRBJ2-5; D might be TRBD2 (6 bases). With 1 base removed from V and 2 bases from J, the gap between germline ends came to 11 bases. Germline V gene data show CDR1 as SSHAT and CDR2 as FNYEAQ (reference sequence). The CDR3 extends over 15 amino acids. The CDR3 sequence is CASSLGAAGQETQYF. The CDR3 nucleotides read TGTGCCAGCAGCTTAGGAGCAGCGGGTCAAGAGACCCAGTACTTC.

V is TRBV11-2 and J is TRBJ2-1; 13 positions agree with TRBD2. Losses at the gene ends were 7 bases for V and 12 bases for J; bases not matched to a gene: 12. The germline gives CDR1 SGHAT, CDR2 FQNNGV. The CDR3 length is 15 residues. The CDR3 DNA sequence: TGTGCCAGCACCTTGGGACTAGCGGGGTATATCGGGCAGTTCTTC. This gives the protein CASTLGLAGYIGQFF.

A single count supports this clone. The chain has TRBV5-6 and TRBJ2-2, with a weak D call TRBD2 (5 bases). V was pared by 2 bases and J by 7 bases, with 6 bases between. Germline assignment: CDR1 SGHDT and CDR2 YYEEEE. The CDR3 has 12 residues. This CDR3 is CASSFRGGELFF. In nucleotides, the CDR3 is TGTGCCAGCAGCTTCCGGGGCGGGGAGCTGTTTTTT.

The chain has TRBV3-1 (or the pseudogene TRBV3-2) and TRBJ1-4; 7 bases map to TRBD1. The V and J ends lost 3 bases and 5 bases, in that order; junction bases with no gene match: 6. Germline V gene data show CDR1 as LGHDT and CDR2 as YNNKEL (reference sequence). The CDR3 length is 15 residues. The CDR3 reads CASSQGQRGNEKLFF. CDR3 nucleotide sequence: TGTGCCAGCAGCCAGGGACAGAGGGGCAATGAAAAACTGTTTTTT.

This clone was observed a handful of times. The same CDR3 is also encoded by other DNA sequences in this sample. The gene calls are TRBV29-1 and TRBJ1-1; D remains ambiguous. Trimming took off 7 bases at V and 2 bases at J, with 5 bases between the two ends. Germline CDR1 and CDR2: SQVTM and ANQGSEA. CDR3 length equals 10 residues. CDR3 DNA sequence: TGCAGCGCCCTCAACACTGAAGCTTTCTTT. It specifies CSALNTEAFF.

The V gene is TRBV5-1, the J gene TRBJ2-7; 10 bases line up with TRBD1. Trimming cost V 4 bases and J 0 bases; bases outside gene matches: 4. Germline V CDR1 and CDR2: SGHRS, YFSETQ. This CDR3 is built from 15 residues. The CDR3 region has the DNA TGCGCCAGCAGCCAGGGACAGGGGATCTCCTACGAGCAGTACTTC. Translation: CASSQGQGISYEQYF.

The rearrangement joins TRBV10-2 to TRBJ2-1; TRBD1 is a possible D gene (6 bases). The germline gives CDR1 WSHSY, CDR2 SAAADI. CDR3 length: 15 amino acids. V lost 3 bases and J 0 bases, leaving 9 bases between the germline ends. The CDR3 reads CASSDSGASYNEQFF. The CDR3 DNA is TGCGCCAGCAGTGACTCAGGGGCCTCCTACAATGAGCAGTTCTTC.

The chain couples TRBV6-5 to TRBJ1-2; possibly TRBD1 for D (5 bases). Germline-derived CDR1 and CDR2 are MNHEY and SVGAGI. There are 13 residues in the CDR3. Deletions cut 7 bases from V and 2 bases from J, with 11 bases between. CDR3 protein: CASIEPGNYGYTF. The DNA for the CDR3 is TGTGCCAGCATAGAACCAGGGAACTATGGCTACACCTTC.

The chain uses TRBV30 and TRBJ2-1; TRBD2 might be the D (5 bases). Per germline, CDR1 GTSNPN and CDR2 SVGIG (reference sequence). The CDR3 sequence is 14 residues long. The ends were cut back, 3 bases at V and 6 bases at J, with 15 bases in the middle. CDR3 DNA sequence: TGTGCCTGGAGCCGACTACACTCTCTCAATGAGCAGTTCTTC. Its translation is CAWSRLHSLNEQFF.